This TCR beta chain was recorded in a study of neoadjuvant anti-PD-1 for oral cavity cancer. The table lists this clone with a few counts. There are 14 residues in the CDR3. Germline CDR1 is SGHDN and CDR2 is FVKESK. The V and J ends lost 1 base and 5 bases respectively, with 9 bases between them. Some clones are missing from TCRdb's copy, which holds only in-frame ones; the method was immunoSEQ multiplex PCR. Found here are 60,000 to 80,000 clones, 79% of them singletons; the top ten hold 2.5% to 3%. The clonotype comes from a person aged 40 to 85 with oral cavity squamous cell carcinoma. The J gene is TRBJ2-1, the V gene TRBV14; TRBD1 or TRBD2 may be the D gene (5 bases each). Sample: PBMCs, taken before nivolumab (anti-PD-1) treatment. The CDR3 reads CASSQARGHNEQFF. CDR3 sequence (DNA): TGTGCCAGCAGCCAAGCCCGGGGCCACAATGAGCAGTTCTTC.